This note documents a single T cell receptor beta chain sequence. Its antigen is unidentified. The sample is drawn from a study of identical twins. Overall study results and limits: Insertions were reduced in abundant cord blood beta clonotypes but not in memory repertoires.

Via MiXCR, TCRdb re-called the 5' RACE reads, giving one row per CDR3 protein. Here the sample spans hundreds of thousands of distinct CDR3 sequences, around 15% being singletons. Source material: memory (CD45RO+) T cells sorted from blood. This TCR derives from a woman between 18 and 30 years old in good health.

CDR3: CASSPDRDLYEQYF. CDR3 nucleotides: TGTGCCAGCAGCCCCGACAGGGACCTTTATGAGCAGTACTTC. V usage is TRBV6-1 and J usage is TRBJ2-7; 7 positions agree with TRBD1. The CDR3 length is 14 residues. CDR1 is MNHNS and CDR2 is SASEGT in the germline V gene. The trim removed 6 bases at V and 7 bases at J, leaving 12 bases unmatched.